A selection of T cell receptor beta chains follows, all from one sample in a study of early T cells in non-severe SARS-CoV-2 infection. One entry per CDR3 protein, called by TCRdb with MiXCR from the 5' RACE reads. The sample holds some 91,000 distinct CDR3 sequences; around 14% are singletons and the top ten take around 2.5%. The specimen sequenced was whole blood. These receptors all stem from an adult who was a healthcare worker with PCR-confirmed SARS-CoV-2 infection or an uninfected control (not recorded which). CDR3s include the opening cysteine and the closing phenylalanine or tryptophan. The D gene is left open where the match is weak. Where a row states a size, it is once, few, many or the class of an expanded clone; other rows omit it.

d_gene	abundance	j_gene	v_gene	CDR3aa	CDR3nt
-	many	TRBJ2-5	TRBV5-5	CASSLAGSRGETQYF	TGTGCCAGCAGCTTGGCGGGCAGCCGCGGGGAGACCCAGTACTTC
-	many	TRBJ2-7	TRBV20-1	CSARDARSSYEQYF	TGCAGTGCTAGAGATGCGCGTAGCTCCTACGAGCAGTACTTC
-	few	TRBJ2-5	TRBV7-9	CASIPGLKETQYF	TGTGCCAGCATCCCAGGACTCAAGGAGACCCAGTACTTC
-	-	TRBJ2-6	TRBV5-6	CASSLFRSGANVLTF	TGTGCCAGCAGCTTGTTCCGCTCTGGGGCCAACGTCCTGACTTTC
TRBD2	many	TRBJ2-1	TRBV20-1	CSAASGGSPYNEQFF	TGCAGTGCTGCTAGCGGGGGTAGTCCCTACAATGAGCAGTTCTTC
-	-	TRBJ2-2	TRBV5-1	CASSFRGGENTGELFF	TGCGCCAGCAGCTTCAGGGGGGGCGAGAACACCGGGGAGCTGTTTTTT
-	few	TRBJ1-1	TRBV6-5	CASRLRGNTEAFF	TGTGCCAGCAGACTTCGGGGGAACACTGAAGCTTTCTTT
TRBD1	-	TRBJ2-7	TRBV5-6	CARMSMGTGFSYEQYF	TGTGCCAGGATGAGTATGGGGACAGGATTCTCCTACGAGCAGTACTTC
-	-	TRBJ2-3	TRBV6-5	CASSYSPSLTDTQYF	TGTGCCAGCAGTTACTCGCCCAGTTTAACAGATACGCAGTATTTT
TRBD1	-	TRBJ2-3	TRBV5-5	CASSSGQGGDTQYF	TGTGCCAGCAGCTCCGGACAGGGAGGCGATACGCAGTATTTT
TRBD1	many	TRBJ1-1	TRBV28	CASSSPRGPLVEAFF	TGTGCCAGCAGTTCCCCCAGGGGGCCCTTGGTTGAAGCTTTCTTT
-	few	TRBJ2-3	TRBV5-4	CASRGQSTDTQYF	TGTGCCAGCAGGGGACAAAGCACAGATACGCAGTATTTT
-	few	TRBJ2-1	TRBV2	CASSEDPLVAPGSYNEQFF	TGTGCCAGCAGTGAAGACCCCCTAGTGGCTCCCGGCTCCTACAATGAGCAGTTCTTC
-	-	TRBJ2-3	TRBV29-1	CSVPTTDTQYF	TGCAGCGTCCCGACCACAGATACGCAGTATTTT
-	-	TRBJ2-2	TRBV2	CASTGLTNTGELFF	TGTGCCAGCACGGGACTGACGAACACCGGGGAGCTGTTTTTT
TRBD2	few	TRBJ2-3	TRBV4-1	CASSQAFLAGAGTDTQYF	TGCGCCAGCAGCCAAGCTTTCCTAGCGGGGGCCGGGACAGATACGCAGTATTTT
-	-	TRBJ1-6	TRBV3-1	CASSQERVGTFRSSPLHF	TGTGCCAGCAGCCAAGAAAGAGTAGGGACCTTCAGGAGTTCACCCCTCCACTTT
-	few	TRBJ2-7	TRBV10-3	CAISGGDRHYEQYF	TGTGCCATCAGTGGCGGGGACAGACACTACGAGCAGTACTTC
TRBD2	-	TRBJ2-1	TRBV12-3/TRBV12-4	CASSGGHYNEQFF	TGTGCCAGCTCGGGGGGTCACTACAATGAGCAGTTCTTC
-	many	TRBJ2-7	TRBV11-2	CASSHAGTGSNEQYF	TGTGCCAGCAGCCACGCCGGGACGGGGTCAAACGAGCAGTACTTC
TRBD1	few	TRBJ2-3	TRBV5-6	CASSRQGTDTQYF	TGTGCCAGCAGCAGACAGGGTACAGATACGCAGTATTTT
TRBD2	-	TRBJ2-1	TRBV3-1	CASSYGGAWYNEQFF	TGTGCCAGCAGCTACGGGGGGGCCTGGTACAATGAGCAGTTCTTC
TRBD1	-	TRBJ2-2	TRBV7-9	CASSRGQGFYTGELFF	TGTGCCAGCAGCCGAGGACAGGGTTTCTACACCGGGGAGCTGTTTTTT
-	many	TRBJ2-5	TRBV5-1	CASSLVTETQYF	TGCGCCAGCAGCTTGGTTACGGAGACCCAGTACTTC
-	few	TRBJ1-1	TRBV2	CASSDRVRMNTEAFF	TGTGCCAGCAGTGATCGGGTGCGCATGAACACTGAAGCTTTCTTT
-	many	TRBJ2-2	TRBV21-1	CALPNPGELFF	TGTGCCCTACCAAACCCCGGGGAGCTGTTTTTT
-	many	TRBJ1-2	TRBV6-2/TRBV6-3	CASSYQDISLTGYGYTF	TGTGCCAGCAGTTACCAGGACATTAGCCTAACTGGGTATGGCTACACCTTC
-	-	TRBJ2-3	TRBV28	CASSWGIGPSTDTQYF	TGTGCCAGCAGTTGGGGGATCGGTCCTAGCACAGATACGCAGTATTTT
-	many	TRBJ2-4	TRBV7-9	CASSLDGGGNIQYF	TGTGCCAGCAGCTTAGATGGGGGAGGAAACATTCAGTACTTC
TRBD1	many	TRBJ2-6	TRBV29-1	CSTLDRGFSGANVLTF	TGCAGCACGTTGGACAGGGGTTTCTCTGGGGCCAACGTCCTGACTTTC
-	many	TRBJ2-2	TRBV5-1	CASSSPGGGGAGTGELFF	TGCGCCAGCAGCTCGCCTGGAGGCGGGGGCGCAGGGACCGGGGAGCTGTTTTTT
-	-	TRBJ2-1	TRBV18	CASSPRTTSYNEQFF	TGTGCCAGCTCACCAAGGACTACCTCCTACAATGAGCAGTTCTTC
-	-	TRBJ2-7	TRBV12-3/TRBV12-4	CASSLGPWGSYEQYF	TGTGCCAGCAGCTTGGGCCCGTGGGGGTCCTACGAGCAGTACTTC
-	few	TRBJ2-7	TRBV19	CASSIGVGTYEQYF	TGTGCCAGTAGTATTGGTGTCGGGACGTACGAGCAGTACTTC
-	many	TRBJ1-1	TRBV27	CASSLSETAFNTEAFF	TGTGCCAGCAGTTTATCCGAGACAGCTTTTAACACTGAAGCTTTCTTT
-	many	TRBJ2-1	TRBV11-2	CASSLEGQPYNEQFF	TGTGCCAGCAGCCTCGAAGGGCAGCCCTACAATGAGCAGTTCTTC
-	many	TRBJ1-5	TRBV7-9	CASSLGREGNQPQHF	TGTGCCAGCAGCTTAGGCAGGGAAGGCAATCAGCCCCAGCATTTT
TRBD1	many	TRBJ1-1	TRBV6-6	CASSDSGTGFGTEAFF	TGTGCCAGCAGCGACTCCGGGACAGGGTTTGGCACTGAAGCTTTCTTT
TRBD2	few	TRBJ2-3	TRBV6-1	CASSEARRLAPGTQYF	TGTGCCAGCAGTGAAGCGCGGAGACTAGCCCCGGGTACGCAGTATTTT
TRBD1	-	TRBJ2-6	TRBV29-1	CSVYTTPGTGEGANVLTF	TGCAGCGTATACACTACTCCCGGGACAGGGGAAGGGGCCAACGTCCTGACTTTC
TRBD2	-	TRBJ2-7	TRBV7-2	CASSPLAGNYEQYF	TGTGCCAGCAGCCCACTAGCGGGGAACTACGAGCAGTACTTC
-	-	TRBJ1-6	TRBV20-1	CSAGTDDPNSPLHF	TGCAGTGCCGGTACGGACGATCCAAATTCACCCCTCCACTTT